Following are 25 T cell receptor beta chains from one sample sequenced in a study of T cell responses to AZD1222 COVID-19 vaccine. Assay used: immunoSEQ multiplex PCR; TCRdb lists only in-frame clones, some missing. The sample has 150,000 to 200,000 clones, 85% to 95% seen once. Sample: peripheral blood, taken on day 0 of AZD1222 vaccination. The receptors here all came from an adult in good health.

The rearrangement joins TRBV19 to TRBJ2-7; tentatively, D is TRBD1 (6 bases). The germline gives CDR1 LNHDA, CDR2 SQIVND (reference sequence). V shed 4 bases and J shed 2 bases, with 18 bases lying between them. This CDR3 has 16 residues. DNA of the CDR3: TGTGCCAGTAGTAACCCGAGGGGGAAACAAACCTACGAGCAGTACTTC. Amino acid sequence: CASSNPRGKQTYEQYF.

The gene calls are TRBV11-3 and TRBJ2-2; no definite D call. This CDR3 has 14 amino acids. The germline V gene has CDR1 SGHNT and CDR2 YENEEA. V was pared by 3 bases and J by 6 bases, with 11 bases between. The CDR3 region is CASSFSKGPGELFF. Written as DNA, the CDR3 is TGTGCCAGCAGCTTTTCTAAGGGCCCCGGGGAGCTGTTTTTT.

This clone was detected once. The genes are TRBV15 and TRBJ2-3; D gene unclear. The germline V gene encodes CDR1 LNHNV and CDR2 YYDKDF (reference sequence). The CDR3 runs 13 residues. Trimming took 5 bases from V and 5 from J, leaving 11 bases between them. Here the CDR3 DNA reads TGTGCCACCAGCTTCCCCGACGTAGATACGCAGTATTTT. As protein: CATSFPDVDTQYF.

The chain combines TRBV28 with TRBJ2-1; D is possibly TRBD2 (5 bases). The CDR3 has 13 residues. V lost 8 bases and J lost 1, with 9 bases in between. Germline CDR1 and CDR2: MDHEN and SYDVKM. The CDR3 DNA reads TGTGCCAGCCAACTAGAATCCTACAATGAGCAGTTCTTC. Protein sequence: CASQLESYNEQFF.

J is TRBJ2-1 and V is TRBV4-1, with no clear D. The V gene lost 2 bases and the J gene lost 6 bases, with 11 bases spanning the gap. The CDR3 is made up of 14 amino acids. The V gene's germline CDR1 is MGHRA and CDR2 YSYEKL. CDR3 amino acids: CASSQLRQANEQFF. In nucleotides, the CDR3 is TGCGCCAGCAGCCAACTACGGCAAGCCAATGAGCAGTTCTTC.

The CDR3 region has the DNA TGTGCCAGCAGCTTTTGGGGGACAGGGAGTGAAAAGGGGGCCCAGCATTTT. It translates to CASSFWGTGSEKGAQHF. V gene TRBV5-5 combines with J gene TRBJ1-5; 9 nucleotides agree with TRBD1. Germline loops: CDR1 SGHKS, CDR2 YYEKEE (reference sequence). J was trimmed by 11 bases and V by 2 bases; bases with no gene match: 17. CDR3 size: 17 residues.

CDR3: CASSFRVGGTQYF. The CDR3 DNA sequence: TGTGCCAGCAGTTTCCGCGTGGGGGGTACGCAGTATTTT. This chain connects TRBV12-3 or TRBV12-4 to TRBJ2-3, with D possibly TRBD2 on 6 matching bases. CDR3 length equals 13 residues. Trimming stripped 3 bases from V and 8 bases from J, with 12 bases between.

A single count supports this clone. V gene TRBV5-1 combines with J gene TRBJ1-6, with a possible D match to TRBD1 (6 bases). CDR3 length equals 15 residues. Trimming stripped 4 bases from V and 8 bases from J, with 16 bases between. Germline values: CDR1 SGHRS, CDR2 YFSETQ. The CDR3 sequence: CASSIQGEKDSPLHF. For the CDR3, the DNA is TGCGCCAGCAGCATACAGGGAGAAAAAGATTCACCCCTCCACTTT.

The CDR3 protein is CASSPTSGTSGYEQYF. The CDR3, as DNA: TGTGCCAGCAGTCCCACCTCCGGGACTAGCGGGTACGAGCAGTACTTC. This chain uses TRBV28 with TRBJ2-7; 12 bases are shared with TRBD2. The J segment lost 4 bases and the V segment lost 5 bases, leaving 9 bases of the junction unmatched. This CDR3 comprises 16 residues. Germline V CDR1 and CDR2: MDHEN, SYDVKM.

The genes are TRBV6-1 and TRBJ1-2; no clear D. CDR3 length: 17 residues. The V and J ends lost 2 bases and 4 bases respectively, with 20 bases between them. Per the germline V gene, CDR1 is MNHNS and CDR2 is SASEGT. CDR3 DNA sequence: TGTGCCAGCAGTGAACAGGACGGGTCAGTTCCCCGCTATGGCTACACCTTC. Encoded protein: CASSEQDGSVPRYGYTF.

The chain has TRBV5-1 and TRBJ2-6; 12 bases are a match to TRBD1. The CDR3 loop spans 18 amino acids. Germline CDR1 is SGHRS and CDR2 is YFSETQ. After removal of 4 bases from V and 3 bases from J, the junction contained 8 bases not matched to a gene. This CDR3 reads CASSRPGTGGRGANVLTF. CDR3 in DNA: TGCGCCAGCAGCAGACCCGGGACAGGGGGCCGTGGGGCCAACGTCCTGACTTTC. The full variable domain, with the rest looked up from reference TRBV5-1 and TRBJ2-6, is KAGVTQTPRYLIKTRGQQVTLSCSPISGHRSVSWYQQTPGQGLQFLFEYFSETQRNKGNFPGRFSGRQFSNSRSEMNVSTLELGDSALYLCASSRPGTGGRGANVLTFGAGSRLTVL.

V and J are TRBV24-1 and TRBJ2-3, with a tentative D call TRBD2 (5 bases). Looked up from germline, CDR1 is KGHDR and CDR2 is SFDVKD. This CDR3 has 14 residues. Trimming took 3 bases from V and 2 from J, leaving 8 bases between them. DNA of the CDR3: TGTGCCACCAGTGATGTGCGGGCCACAGATACGCAGTATTTT. Translating gives CATSDVRATDTQYF.

This clone appeared once. This chain connects TRBV24-1 to TRBJ2-7; 10 nucleotides align to TRBD2. The J segment lost 4 bases and the V segment lost 5 bases, leaving 7 bases of the junction unmatched. The CDR3 contains 15 residues. CDR1 KGHDR and CDR2 SFDVKD come from the germline V gene. The CDR3 loop reads CATSVGTSDEYEQYF. Written as DNA, the CDR3 is TGTGCCACCAGTGTCGGGACTAGCGATGAGTACGAGCAGTACTTC.

V usage is TRBV6-5 and J usage is TRBJ2-3; possible D gene TRBD1, 6 bases. CDR3 length: 14 residues. Trimming took off 2 bases at V and 2 bases at J, with 8 bases between the two ends. Per germline, CDR1 MNHEY and CDR2 SVGAGI. The CDR3: CASSYGGHTDTQYF. The CDR3 DNA is TGTGCCAGCAGTTACGGGGGACACACAGATACGCAGTATTTT.

The rearrangement links TRBV4-1 to TRBJ2-3, with D maybe TRBD2 (7 bases). The V and J ends lost 0 bases and 2 bases respectively, with 15 bases between them. Germline V gene sequence: CDR1 MGHRA, CDR2 YSYEKL. This CDR3 has 17 residues. In nucleotides, the CDR3 is TGCGCCAGCAGCCAAGATGCGCGCGGGGGCCCCACAGATACGCAGTATTTT. This translates into CASSQDARGGPTDTQYF.

The J gene is TRBJ2-2, the V gene TRBV6-5; 7 positions agree with TRBD1. The V gene end was trimmed by 6 bases and the J gene end by 4 bases; junction bases not matched to a gene: 8. Germline lookup yields CDR1 MNHEY and CDR2 SVGAGI. This CDR3 has 15 amino acids. The CDR3 region has the DNA TGTGCCAGCAGACCTGGACAGGCGGGCACCGGGGAGCTGTTTTTT. This sequence encodes CASRPGQAGTGELFF.

The chain employs TRBV21-1 and TRBJ2-2; the D call of TRBD2 is as the table states it, not checked on the DNA. TRBV21-1 is assigned pseudogene status. The CDR3 contains 18 residues. The CDR3 is CASSKSVFREGDTGELFF. DNA of the CDR3: TGTGCCAGCAGCAAATCCGTCTTCCGGGAGGGAGACACCGGGGAGCTGTTTTTT.

This rearrangement joins TRBV28 to TRBJ1-1; D is possibly TRBD1 (5 bases). CDR1 and CDR2 (germline): MDHEN, SYDVKM. V lost 6 bases, J lost 4 bases, and 15 bases lay in between. This CDR3 has 14 residues. The CDR3, as DNA: TGTGCCAGCAGCTGGTCGGGGGAGGGCACTGAAGCTTTCTTT. Translation: CASSWSGEGTEAFF. The variable domain in full, with the rest retrieved from reference TRBV28 and TRBJ1-1, is DVKVTQSSRYLVKRTGEKVFLECVQDMDHENMFWYRQDPGLGLRLIYFSYDVKMKEKGDIPEGYSVSREKKERFSLILESASTNQTSMYLCASSWSGEGTEAFFGQGTRLTVV.

This clone occurred once. The chain carries TRBV7-3 and TRBJ2-1; D is perhaps TRBD2 (5 bases). Germline V gene data show CDR1 as SGHTA and CDR2 as FQGTGA. The CDR3 sequence is 16 residues long. Deletions cut 5 bases from V and 5 bases from J, with 19 bases between. The CDR3 region is CASSPTGGFGDNEQFF. The CDR3 coding sequence is TGTGCCAGCAGCCCGACCGGAGGTTTTGGGGACAATGAGCAGTTCTTC.

The chain links TRBV25-1 to TRBJ2-7; D perhaps matches TRBD2 (5 bases). The V end was cut by 1 base, the J end by 3 bases, with 13 bases between. Germline V CDR1 and CDR2: MGHDK, SYGVNS. The CDR3 is 15 amino acids. The CDR3 spells CASSEFTGSHYEQYF. DNA for the CDR3: TGTGCCAGCAGTGAATTTACGGGGTCCCACTACGAGCAGTACTTC.

The chain has TRBV29-1 and TRBJ1-6, with a weak D call TRBD1 (6 bases). The germline gives CDR1 SQVTM, CDR2 ANQGSEA. CDR3 size: 13 residues. V dropped 4 bases and J dropped 7 bases, with 11 bases sitting between them. CDR3 DNA sequence: TGCAGCGTTGCAGTGGGGGCAAATTCACCCCTCCACTTT. Translating it yields CSVAVGANSPLHF.

The chain couples TRBV10-3 to TRBJ2-1; 10 nucleotides match TRBD2. Per the germline V gene, CDR1 is ENHRY and CDR2 is SYGVKD. V dropped 6 bases and J dropped 7; count of bases not matched to a gene: 12. The CDR3 consists of 16 residues. The DNA for the CDR3 is TGTGCCATCAGCCGCGGACTAGCGGTACCCGAAAATGAGCAGTTCTTC. Protein product: CAISRGLAVPENEQFF.

The J gene is TRBJ1-4, the V gene TRBV27; D not resolved. Per germline, CDR1 MNHEY and CDR2 SMNVEV (reference sequence). V was clipped by 3 bases and J by 0 bases, with 11 bases between them. The CDR3 is made up of 16 amino acids. In nucleotides, the CDR3 is TGTGCCAGCAGTTTTCGGCCGCCTACAACTAATGAAAAACTGTTTTTT. Its protein product is CASSFRPPTTNEKLFF.

This clone appeared a single time. The rearrangement links TRBV1 to TRBJ1-5; the table assigns TRBD1, which was not confirmed against the DNA. TRBV1 is classified as a pseudogene. The CDR3 contains 16 residues. The CDR3 DNA reads as TGCACCAGCAGCCCAAAGGGGGGGCAGGGGGCTCAGCCCCAGCATTTT. The encoded protein is CTSSPKGGQGAQPQHF.

This sequence joins TRBV7-2 and TRBJ2-1; D perhaps matches TRBD2 (5 bases). The V end was cut by 3 bases, the J end by 6 bases, with 15 bases between. Germline values: CDR1 SGHTA, CDR2 FQGNSA. This CDR3 comprises 15 residues. DNA for the CDR3: TGTGCCAGCAGCTTTCGGGCTCCGAGCGGCAATGAGCAGTTCTTC. This encodes CASSFRAPSGNEQFF.